The 15 T cell receptor beta chains listed next were all sequenced from one sample in a study of shared clonotypes between healthy human individuals. Clones were sequenced by immunoSEQ multiplex PCR, and TCRdb holds only the in-frame ones, with some missing. This table has over a million clones, around 78% appearing once. Material for sequencing was memory CD4+ T cells from PBMCs. The subset: CD45RA-negative fraction. These TCRs come from a man aged 18 to 29 in good health. Some clones in this sample may be carry-over from other donors' samples.

The V gene is TRBV28, the J gene TRBJ2-7, with D hard to call. V was clipped by 7 bases and J by 5 bases, with 12 bases between them. This CDR3 has 12 amino acids. Germline CDR1 MDHEN, CDR2 SYDVKM. The CDR3 reads CASIGWQDEQYF. The CDR3 nucleotides read TGTGCCAGCATTGGGTGGCAAGACGAGCAGTACTTC. Full variable domain (outside the CDR3, taken from reference TRBV28 and TRBJ2-7): DVKVTQSSRYLVKRTGEKVFLECVQDMDHENMFWYRQDPGLGLRLIYFSYDVKMKEKGDIPEGYSVSREKKERFSLILESASTNQTSMYLCASIGWQDEQYFGPGTRLTVT.

This chain links TRBV28 with TRBJ1-4; 8 nucleotides align to TRBD1. CDR3 length: 15 residues. V lost 6 bases to trimming and J lost 4 bases; unmatched junction nucleotides: 7. Germline loops: CDR1 MDHEN, CDR2 SYDVKM. The CDR3 region is CASRTRGLGNEKLFF. The CDR3 nucleotides are TGTGCCAGCAGAACCAGGGGGCTGGGTAATGAAAAACTGTTTTTT.

The V and J genes are TRBV15 and TRBJ1-1, with a weak D call TRBD1 (6 bases). Germline loops: CDR1 LNHNV, CDR2 YYDKDF (reference sequence). Deletions cut 1 base from V and 3 bases from J, with 15 bases between. The CDR3 covers 16 residues. The CDR3 here is CATSRGQGMAYTEAFF. The CDR3 DNA follows: TGTGCCACCAGCAGAGGCCAGGGGATGGCGTACACTGAAGCTTTCTTT. The full variable domain, rest sourced from reference TRBV15 and TRBJ1-1, is DAMVIQNPRYQVTQFGKPVTLSCSQTLNHNVMYWYQQKSSQAPKLLFHYYDKDFNNEADTPDNFQSRRPNTSFCFLDIRSPGLGDTAMYLCATSRGQGMAYTEAFFGQGTRLTVV.

The chain carries TRBV9 and TRBJ2-3, with D unresolved. With 2 bases removed from V and 2 bases from J, the gap between germline ends came to 18 bases. The CDR3 runs 17 residues. CDR1 is SGDLS, CDR2 YYNGEE, per germline. CDR3 coding DNA: TGTGCCAGCAGCGTTGGGCCGGGCCAAGGGCCCACAGATACGCAGTATTTT. Protein product: CASSVGPGQGPTDTQYF. Based on the CDR3 plus reference TRBV9 and TRBJ2-3, the full variable domain is DSGVTQTPKHLITATGQRVTLRCSPRSGDLSVYWYQQSLDQGLQFLIQYYNGEERAKGNILERFSAQQFPDLHSELNLSSLELGDSALYFCASSVGPGQGPTDTQYFGPGTRLTVL.

This chain links TRBV29-1 with TRBJ2-1; 10 positions agree with TRBD2. Trimming cost V 2 bases and J 2 bases; bases outside gene matches: 0. This CDR3 contains 14 residues. Germline CDR1 is SQVTM and CDR2 is ANQGSEA. CDR3 loop: CSVETSGAYNEQFF. The CDR3 DNA is TGCAGCGTTGAAACTAGCGGGGCCTACAATGAGCAGTTCTTC.

J is TRBJ1-1 and V is TRBV18, with a tentative D call TRBD1 (5 bases). This CDR3 is 13 amino acids long. The V gene's germline CDR1 is KGHSH and CDR2 LQKENI. Between the trimmed V and J ends, which lost 10 bases and 7 bases, there was a span of 19 bases. Written as DNA, the CDR3 is TGTGCCACGACCCCGGGACCCTCCCATGAAGCTTTCTTT. Translated: CATTPGPSHEAFF.

This sequence joins TRBV10-3 and TRBJ1-2, with D unclear. V lost 5 bases, J lost 2 bases, and 18 bases lay in between. The CDR3 is made up of 16 amino acids. The V gene's germline CDR1 is ENHRY and CDR2 SYGVKD. The CDR3, as DNA: TGTGCCATCAGTACCACATCGGAGGGAACCAACTATGGCTACACCTTC. This sequence encodes CAISTTSEGTNYGYTF.

This clone was seen once. The chain is built from TRBV5-1 and TRBJ1-4; D uncertain. The CDR3 runs to 13 residues. In germline, CDR1 is SGHRS, CDR2 YFSETQ. The ends were cut back, 3 bases at V and 7 bases at J, with 10 bases in the middle. CDR3 region: CASSYGAGEKLFF. For the CDR3, the DNA is TGCGCCAGCAGCTACGGAGCGGGTGAAAAACTGTTTTTT.

Note on this clone: The same CDR3 can be traced to other DNA sequences in this sample. The gene calls are TRBV5-1 and TRBJ1-1; no definite D call. This CDR3 comprises 14 residues. The ends were cut back, 3 bases at V and 1 base at J, with 10 bases in the middle. CDR1 is SGHRS and CDR2 is YFSETQ in the germline V gene. In nucleotides, the CDR3 is TGCGCCAGCAGCTCTGGACGGGGGAACACTGAAGCTTTCTTT. This codes for CASSSGRGNTEAFF.

This clone was observed a handful of times. The V call is TRBV7-3, the J call TRBJ2-7; 12 nucleotides agree with TRBD2. J gave up 3 bases and V 3 bases, and 12 bases lay outside the gene matches. In germline, CDR1 is SGHTA, CDR2 FQGTGA. The CDR3 is made up of 18 amino acids. The CDR3 here is CASSLKKGASGRDYEQYF. The DNA for the CDR3 is TGTGCCAGCAGCTTGAAAAAGGGGGCTAGCGGGAGGGACTACGAGCAGTACTTC.

As concerns this clone: One base away lies a much larger clone, so this may be a sequencing read error. The rearrangement joins TRBV7-2 to TRBJ2-7; tentatively, D is TRBD1 (7 bases). V lost 2 bases and J 4 bases, leaving 12 bases between the germline ends. Germline CDR1 SGHTA, CDR2 FQGNSA. This CDR3 is 14 amino acids long. CDR3 DNA: TGTGCCAGCAGCTTAAGGGCAGGGGGGTACGAGCAGTACTTC. This encodes CASSLRAGGYEQYF.

Of note for this clone: The same CDR3 is also encoded by other DNA sequences in this sample. This chain connects TRBV2 to TRBJ2-5, with TRBD2 as a possible D gene (5 bases). CDR1 is SNHLY and CDR2 is FYNNEI in the germline V gene. CDR3 length: 13 residues. With 3 bases removed from V and 5 bases from J, the gap between germline ends came to 10 bases. The CDR3 protein is CASSDGVGETQYF. The CDR3 nucleotides are TGTGCCAGCAGTGACGGGGTAGGCGAGACCCAGTACTTC.

The V and J genes are TRBV6-5 and TRBJ1-3; the match to TRBD1 covers 7 bases. The ends lost 0 bases at V and 9 bases at J; junction bases unmatched: 11. The CDR3 sequence is 16 residues long. Germline CDR1 is MNHEY and CDR2 is SVGAGI. The CDR3 here is CASSYSGRGQMGTIYF. CDR3 nucleotide sequence: TGTGCCAGCAGTTACTCAGGCCGGGGACAGATGGGCACCATATATTTT.

In the case of this clone: This CDR3 is also generated by other DNA sequences in the sample. This CDR3 reads CASSPRDRGYEQYF. The CDR3 DNA sequence: TGTGCCAGCAGCCCCCGGGACAGAGGATACGAGCAGTACTTC. The chain recombines TRBV7-8 with TRBJ2-7; the match to TRBD1 covers 7 bases. The CDR3 contains 14 residues. CDR1 SGHVS and CDR2 FQNEAQ come from the germline V gene. V lost 5 bases to trimming and J lost 4 bases; unmatched junction nucleotides: 8. The variable domain in full, with the rest retrieved from reference TRBV7-8 and TRBJ2-7, is GAGVSQSPRYKVAKRGQDVALRCDPISGHVSLFWYQQALGQGPEFLTYFQNEAQLDKSGLPSDRFFAERPEGSVSTLKIQRTQQEDSAVYLCASSPRDRGYEQYFGPGTRLTVT.

CDR3 loop: CASSPEVGGLETQYF. The CDR3 nucleotides are TGTGCCAGCAGCCCCGAGGTGGGAGGGCTTGAGACCCAGTACTTC. The genes are TRBV9 and TRBJ2-5; 7 nucleotides line up with TRBD2. This CDR3 is built from 15 residues. The trim removed 4 bases at V and 5 bases at J, leaving 11 bases unmatched. Germline loops: CDR1 SGDLS, CDR2 YYNGEE.